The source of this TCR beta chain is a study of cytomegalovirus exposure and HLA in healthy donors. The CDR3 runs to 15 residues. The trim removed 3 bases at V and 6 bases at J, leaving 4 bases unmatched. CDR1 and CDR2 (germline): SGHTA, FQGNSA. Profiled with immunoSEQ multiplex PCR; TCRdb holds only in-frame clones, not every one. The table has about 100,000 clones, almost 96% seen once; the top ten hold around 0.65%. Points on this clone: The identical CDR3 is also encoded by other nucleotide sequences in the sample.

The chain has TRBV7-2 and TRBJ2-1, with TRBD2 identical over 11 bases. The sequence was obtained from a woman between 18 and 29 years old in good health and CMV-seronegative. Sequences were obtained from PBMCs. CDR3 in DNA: TGTGCCAGCAGCTTCGGCCTAGCGGGGGGCAATGAGCAGTTCTTC. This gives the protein CASSFGLAGGNEQFF.